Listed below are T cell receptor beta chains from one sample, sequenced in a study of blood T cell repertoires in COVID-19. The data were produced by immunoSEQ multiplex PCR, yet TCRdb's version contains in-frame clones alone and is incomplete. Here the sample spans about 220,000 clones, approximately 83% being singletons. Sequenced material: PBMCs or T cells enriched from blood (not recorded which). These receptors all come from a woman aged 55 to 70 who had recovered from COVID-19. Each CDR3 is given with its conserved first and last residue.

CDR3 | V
CASSQAGTGGNTIYF | TRBV4-2
CASSPPGQGSHEQYF | TRBV28
CASSHVAGDVDEQFF | TRBV6-6
CASKDRQGPPRYGYTF | TRBV19
CASSRALGRGYTF | TRBV19
CASSLTGTSTDTQYF | TRBV5-1
CASSAWNTGRADTQYF | TRBV5-1
CASSLNINEKLFF | TRBV7-3
CAWTQKGAGNTIYF | TRBV30
CASSLEASGVDTQYF | TRBV7-2
CASSEKQGDTEAFF | TRBV10-2
CAGYGGTGSLYGYTF | TRBV6-5
CASSPDRVAYEQYF | TRBV18
CASSQGTEGSPLHF | TRBV4-1
CASSNLRDFSYEQYF | TRBV11-2
CASTPGQGVGIGTEAFF | TRBV5-1
CASSIGQGNTEAFF | TRBV19
CATSRAVRGRTDTQYF | TRBV15
CASSLAGGDTEAFF | TRBV5-4
CASSLSGQGALETQYF | TRBV5-1
CAWSTGTSAYNEQFF | TRBV30
CASSGFLAGGITGELFF | TRBV2
CASSVKGAGERSYTF | TRBV9
CASSGGTGTEAFF | TRBV9
CASTYPGQGGTPNEKLFF | TRBV7-9
CASSVGVFVGLAGVLSTDTQYF | TRBV9
CASSVNGQDIGYGYTF | TRBV9
CASSFPPSGGGETQYF | TRBV7-2
CASSLGPRSTGELFF | TRBV5-6
CASSLSGQPNTEAFF | TRBV18
CASSISGQGNEKLFF | TRBV19
CASSEYRTAYNSPLHF | TRBV25-1
CASAKKKQDLTDTQYF | TRBV5-4
CASSLRHGANSPLHF | TRBV11-2
CASSQDLSSTYNEQFF | TRBV14
CASRTGHEQYF | TRBV3-1/TRBV3-2
CASSRTSGNTGELFF | TRBV7-2
CSVPRGGTDTQYF | TRBV29-1
CASSPLTGGAYEQYF | TRBV14
CASRARGGANGYTF | TRBV6-6